What follows is one T cell receptor beta chain and its context. What it binds is not known. The authors built TCR beta libraries using iRepertoire HTBI primers and Arm-PCR of CDR3 regions. From the multiplex PCR reads, TCRdb called clonotypes with MiXCR, one entry per CDR3 protein. The data contain 360,000 or so distinct CDR3 sequences, about 16% of them singletons. Time point denoted: newly diagnosed GD, antithyroid drugs for less than 3 months. Preparation of the TCR library used RNA extracted from PBMCs. The data stem from a study of regulatory T cells in long-lasting Graves disease. Study-level findings and limits: Persistent Graves' patients showed a TCR diversity that was lower than that of newly diagnosed ones. Newly diagnosed disease favored TRBV20-1 and TRBJ2-1 over persistent disease. Among the persistent patients, 2,741 public clonotypes were shared, more than the roughly 970 shared among new patients.

CDR1 and CDR2 from the germline V gene are LGHNA and YNFKEQ. This CDR3 has 16 residues. V lost 4 bases and J lost 8; bases outside the gene matches: 6. The sample was also linked to a second study, of T cells in Graves' hyperthyroidism and ophthalmopathy. That study reports: Peripheral blood also featured most of the thyroid clonotypes expanded above 0.001.

The chain joins TRBV4-2 to TRBJ2-1; 15 nucleotides line up with TRBD2. The receptor was isolated from a woman aged 18-30 years with Graves disease. Material: peripheral blood mononuclear cells (PBMCs), obtained at new diagnosis, from a patient treated with antithyroid drugs. CDR3 sequence: CASSPSGTSGRHEQFF. CDR3 nucleotides: TGTGCCAGCAGCCCCTCCGGGACTAGCGGGAGGCATGAGCAGTTCTTC.